This TCR beta chain was captured in a study of memory CD8 T cells in hepatitis C reinfection. Across the whole study: A positive HCV RNA test after two negatives ≥60 days apart defined reinfection. Broader study findings: About 5 donors were too few for definitive public clonotype conclusions.

The germline V gene has CDR1 SGHNT and CDR2 YENEEA. With V trimmed by 1 base and J by 0 bases, 1 base remained unmatched. The CDR3 covers 15 residues. As for time point: pre-reinfection, 55 to 20 weeks before reinfection detection. TCR sequencing was done directly ex vivo on sorted cells, without expansion in vitro. Assay: immunoSEQ multiplex PCR; the TCRdb copy retains only in-frame clones and omits some. The table includes around 6,000 clones, around 91% detected once. Note on this clone: Its antigen is unknown. The same CDR3 can be traced to other DNA sequences in this sample.

Sequenced sample: naive CD8+ T cells sorted from blood. The rearrangement joins TRBV11-3 to TRBJ2-7; 9 nucleotides line up with TRBD2. The TCR was taken from a man in his fifties or sixties with hepatitis C virus infection. The CDR3 is CASSLGSGSSYEQYF. For the CDR3, the DNA is TGTGCCAGCAGCTTAGGTAGCGGGAGCTCCTACGAGCAGTACTTC.